This is a list of T cell receptor beta chains from one sample in a study of blood T cell repertoires in COVID-19. Only in-frame clones appear in the TCRdb table, and some are missing; sequencing was by immunoSEQ multiplex PCR. The sample contains roughly 84,000 clones, about 79% of which appear only once. The sequencing input was peripheral blood. Source of these receptors: a woman between 50 and 59 years old with acute or convalescent COVID-19. Both conserved end residues are part of each CDR3. The order of the fields is V gene, J gene, CDR3 protein.

TRBV6-5,TRBJ1-2,CASRGGIDYGYTF
TRBV6-2/TRBV6-3,TRBJ1-2,CASSYRAGLRVGYTF
TRBV19,TRBJ1-5,CASKERDANQPQHF
TRBV9,TRBJ2-3,CASSVSGAHTDTQYF
TRBV2,TRBJ2-5,CASSDQGEWETQYF
TRBV14,TRBJ1-4,CASNRQGFNEKLFF
TRBV28,TRBJ2-3,CASTWRTSTDTQYF
TRBV3-1/TRBV3-2,TRBJ1-2,CASSPRQGDFYGYTF
TRBV5-6,TRBJ1-2,CASSLKDRRTNYGYTF
TRBV19,TRBJ1-5,CASSIGPVRGKSNQPQHF
TRBV5-4,TRBJ1-3,CASSLDRTSGNTIYF
TRBV5-1,TRBJ1-4,CASSPTGDEKLFF
TRBV18,TRBJ1-1,CASSYGNTEAFF
TRBV9,TRBJ2-7,CASSVDDISSSYEQYF
TRBV14,TRBJ1-2,CASSQVGGSYGYTF
TRBV27,TRBJ2-3,CASSKTRGTDTQYF
TRBV14,TRBJ1-1,CASSQGGTEAFF
TRBV30,TRBJ1-2,CAWKRGPFHTF
TRBV18,TRBJ2-5,CASSPSYQETQYF
TRBV19,TRBJ1-2,CASSLTGQVTYGYTF
TRBV30,TRBJ1-1,CARGGTRTEAFF
TRBV6-6,TRBJ2-7,CASSPRTQTYEQYF
TRBV28,TRBJ1-2,CATEDRGGGYTF
TRBV2,TRBJ2-7,CASGWTGPSIEQYF
TRBV4-3,TRBJ1-6,CASSQDMAWAENSPLHF
TRBV11-1,TRBJ2-7,CASSLANTGVDEQYF
TRBV5-1,TRBJ1-3,CASSSSGSASGNTIYF
TRBV3-1/TRBV3-2,TRBJ1-2,CASSPTAGTDYGYTF
TRBV2,TRBJ2-7,CASSAGLAGVDFMPHEQYF
TRBV10-3,TRBJ1-5,CAIRGASNQPQHF
TRBV7-2,TRBJ1-6,CASSFSISYRGDNSPLHF
TRBV27,TRBJ1-4,CASSLWAGNEKLFF
TRBV4-1,TRBJ1-3,CASSQVRGGTSGNTIYF
TRBV6-2/TRBV6-3,TRBJ1-5,CASSFYRQSNQPQHF
TRBV7-2,TRBJ1-5,CASSLDSQGLAQHF
TRBV28,TRBJ1-4,CASSFIRRGTNEKLFF
TRBV18,TRBJ1-5,CASSPMVASNQPQHF